This T cell receptor (beta chain) came from a study of T cell repertoires in cytomegalovirus infection. Whole-study context: Public signatures in TCR beta pointed to CMV infection and matching HLA type. General observations from the study: Carriage of CMV together with the relevant HLA was identifiable through cumulative public TCR beta family frequency. Clonotype analysis showed dominance of the ex vivo response by HLA-C-restricted CMV-specific TCR beta clonotypes.

This clonotype was detected a few times. The antigen remains unidentified. J lost 4 bases, V lost 7 bases, and 6 bases had no gene match. Germline values: CDR1 MNHNS, CDR2 SASEGT. CDR3 size: 13 residues. TCRdb recomputed calls from the reads with MiXCR, one row per CDR3 protein. This sample carries fewer than 1,000,000 distinct CDR3 sequences, roughly 30% of them seen once, and the ten largest clones take roughly an eighth. The rearrangement links TRBV6-1 to TRBJ1-2; 7 nucleotides align to TRBD1. The receptor's source is a human donor in good health (CMV status not recorded). Some clones in this sample may be carry-over from other donors' samples. Specimen: cultured CD8+ T cells from PBMCs, collected from culture after CMV antigen stimulation. DNA of the CDR3: TGTGCCAGCACTCACGGGACAGCCTATGGCTACACCTTC. This sequence encodes CASTHGTAYGYTF.